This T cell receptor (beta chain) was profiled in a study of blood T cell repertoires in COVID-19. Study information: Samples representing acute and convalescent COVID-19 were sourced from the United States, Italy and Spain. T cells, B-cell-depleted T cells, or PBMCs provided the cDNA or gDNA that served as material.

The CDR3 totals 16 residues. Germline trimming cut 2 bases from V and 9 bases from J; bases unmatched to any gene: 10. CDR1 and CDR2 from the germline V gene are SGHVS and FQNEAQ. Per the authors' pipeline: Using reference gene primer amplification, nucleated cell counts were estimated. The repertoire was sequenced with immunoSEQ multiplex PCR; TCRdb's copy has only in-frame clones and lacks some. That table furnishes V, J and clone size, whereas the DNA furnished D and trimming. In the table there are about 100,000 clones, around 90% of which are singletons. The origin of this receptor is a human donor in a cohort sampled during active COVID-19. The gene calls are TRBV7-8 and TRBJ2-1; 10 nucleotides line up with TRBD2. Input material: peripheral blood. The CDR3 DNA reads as TGTGCCAGCAGCTTAACAAAAGCGGGGGGGCGGGTTGAGCAGTTCTTC. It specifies CASSLTKAGGRVEQFF.